The 2 T cell receptor beta chains listed next were all sequenced from one sample in a study of blood T cell repertoires in COVID-19. Data came from immunoSEQ multiplex PCR; TCRdb stores just in-frame clones and leaves some out. The profile covers more than 110,000 clones, with more than 70% appearing a single time and approximately 5% taken by the ten largest. The specimen sequenced was PBMCs or T cells enriched from blood (not recorded which). All receptors come from a man in his forties with acute COVID-19.

This clone was recorded only once. This sequence joins TRBV12-3 or TRBV12-4 and TRBJ1-5; D not certain. The V and J ends lost 5 bases and 9 bases respectively, with 14 bases between them. The CDR3 covers 13 residues. The CDR3 nucleotides read TGTGCCAGCAGTCCGGATCTTGAGCGGCCCCAGCATTTT. It translates to CASSPDLERPQHF.

V is TRBV7-8 and J is TRBJ1-5; the D gene is possibly TRBD1 (6 bases). The germline V gene encodes CDR1 SGHVS and CDR2 FQNEAQ. Trimming stripped 6 bases from V and 8 bases from J, with 11 bases between. CDR3 length: 12 residues. CDR3 protein: CASSRQEEPQHF. In DNA, the CDR3 is TGTGCCAGCAGTCGACAGGAGGAGCCCCAGCATTTT. The full variable domain, completed using reference TRBV7-8 and TRBJ1-5, is GAGVSQSPRYKVAKRGQDVALRCDPISGHVSLFWYQQALGQGPEFLTYFQNEAQLDKSGLPSDRFFAERPEGSVSTLKIQRTQQEDSAVYLCASSRQEEPQHFGDGTRLSIL.